This T cell receptor (beta chain) was captured in a study of T cell responses to AZD1222 COVID-19 vaccine. Notes on the study in general: Spike was spanned by vaccine-associated CD4 TCRs, with dominance at 160-218 and 743-854. Donors were largely white British and mainly female; clonal diversity was possibly underestimated. Repertoire sampling happened only post peak T cell response.

As for this clone: Its matching antigen is unknown.

It was second doses at about 4 or about 12 weeks that were pooled. The junction had 8 bases not matched to a gene; V was cut back by 6 bases and J by 3 bases. The CDR3 is 15 residues long. Germline CDR1 reads MGHRA; CDR2 reads YSYEKL. The table came from immunoSEQ multiplex PCR; TCRdb's copy has only in-frame clones and leaves some out. The table lists 150,000 or so clones, over 80% of them singletons. The clonotype comes from an adult who received the AZD1222 COVID-19 vaccine. The source was peripheral blood, collected 28 days after the second AZD1222 dose. This chain links TRBV4-1 with TRBJ2-1; 7 bases are a match to TRBD1. The DNA for the CDR3 is TGCGCCAGCAGTCGGACAGGCGAACTCTACAATGAGCAGTTCTTC. This translates into CASSRTGELYNEQFF.